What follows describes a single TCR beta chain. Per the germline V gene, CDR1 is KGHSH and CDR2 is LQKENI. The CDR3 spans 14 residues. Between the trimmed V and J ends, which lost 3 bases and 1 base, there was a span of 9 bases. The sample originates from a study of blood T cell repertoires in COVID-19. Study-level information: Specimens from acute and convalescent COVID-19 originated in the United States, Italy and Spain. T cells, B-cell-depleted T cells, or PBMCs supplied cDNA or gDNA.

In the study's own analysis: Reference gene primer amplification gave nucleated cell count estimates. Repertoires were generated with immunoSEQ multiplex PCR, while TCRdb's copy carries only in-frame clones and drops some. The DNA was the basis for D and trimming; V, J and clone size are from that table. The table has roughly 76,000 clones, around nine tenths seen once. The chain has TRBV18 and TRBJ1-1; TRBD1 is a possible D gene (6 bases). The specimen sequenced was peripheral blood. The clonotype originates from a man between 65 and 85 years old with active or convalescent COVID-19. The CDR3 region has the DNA TGTGCCAGCTCACCTCAGGGGCCGAACACTGAAGCTTTCTTT. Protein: CASSPQGPNTEAFF.